This entry concerns a single TCR beta chain. There are a few counts of this clonotype. Its antigen specificity is not known. This sequence may be a read error, since a much larger clone differs from it by one base. The sample's time point label, decoded: newly diagnosed GD, antithyroid drugs for less than 3 months. RNA was extracted from PBMCs in TRIzol for both TCR sequencing and RNA sequencing. The diagnosis of Graves' disease followed American Thyroid Association guidelines. Patients were recruited from an endocrinology department in Xi'an, China. From each patient, about 9.7 milliliters of peripheral blood was collected into an EDTA anticoagulant tube. Ficoll Paque Plus density gradient separation was used to isolate PBMCs, and no additional T cell sorting was done. An Agilent 2100 Bioanalyzer and agarose gel were used to check RNA quality, and a NanoDrop 2000 was used to measure RNA concentration.

From the cysteine through the phenylalanine, the CDR3 covers 15 amino acids. Only the CDR3 DNA stays, 45 bases, in frame from base 1. From a lookup of the germline V gene, CDR1 and CDR2 are SNHLY and FYNNEI. The library was built by means of multiplex PCR. Reads for this sample came from an Illumina HiSeq 4000. To build TCR beta libraries, CDR3 regions were amplified by Arm-PCR using iRepertoire HTBI primers. Before sequencing, the PCR products underwent gel purification. From the authors' description of their analysis: A total of roughly 65 TRBV and some 15 TRBJ segments were identified across samples and were used for gene usage analysis of CDR3 amino acid clonotypes. Filtered high-quality paired reads were merged into contigs using COPE and FqMerger. BLAST was used to align contigs to the IMGT TRBV, TRBD and TRBJ reference genes, and CDR3 was defined following IMGT. Clonotypes above 0.1% frequency were classified as highly expanded clones. Shannon entropy served as the measure of repertoire diversity, while the Gini coefficient captured V-J evenness. Clonotypes shared by more than one individual were considered public. TCRdb ran its own pipeline on the public reads, namely fastp trimming at Q25 and MiXCR clone calling, and kept in-frame beta chains. Rows are unified per CDR3 protein, each entry keeping the most common DNA and genes. These V and J calls originate from TCRdb's pipeline instead of the authors' own analysis. This sample comprises fewer than 650,000 distinct CDR3 sequences, around 16% of them detected only once. About 11% of the sample lies in the top ten.

This sample was taken from a study of regulatory T cells in long-lasting Graves disease (dated by TCRdb to the early 2020s). For the wider study: Antithyroid drugs had been taken for less than 3 months by newly diagnosed Graves' disease patients. This study used TCR sequencing and RNA sequencing of peripheral blood to compare persistent Graves' disease patients against newly diagnosed Graves' disease patients. The study was conducted in China and was registered as a clinical trial. A total of around 35 samples were covered by TCR sequencing, comprising approximately 13 persistent and around 20 newly diagnosed Graves' disease patients. What the research found in general, with its limitations: Peripheral blood alone was examined, since thyroid tissue, which constituted the primary lesion, could not be accessed. Lower TCR Shannon entropy and fewer highly expanded clones were observed in persistent Graves' disease patients than in newly diagnosed patients, which suggested clonal expansion. Persistent patients shared more public clonotypes among themselves (2,741) than newly diagnosed patients did (over 900). As a limitation, the authors acknowledged that the small sample size may reduce accuracy. Only the TCR beta chain was sequenced and analyzed. TRBV28, TRBJ1-2 and TRBJ2-5 were preferentially used in persistent disease, while TRBV20-1 and TRBJ2-1 were favored in newly diagnosed disease.

These sequences were also reported in another study, on T cells in Graves' hyperthyroidism and ophthalmopathy. The second paper states: Stable Graves' hyperthyroidism was defined as the absence of progression to ophthalmopathy over 18 months of follow-up. Hyperthyroidism patients were aged 18 to 65 years and newly diagnosed, with disease duration of less than 2 months. The study excluded patients with uncontrolled infections, other autoimmune diseases, pregnancy or lactation. Diagnoses were based on clinical symptoms, serum thyroxine and TRAb, thyroid ultrasound and orbital computed tomography. A first-round RT-PCR of the TCR CDR3 used the HTBI primer set with the Qiagen OneStep RT-PCR kit. Blood samples also contained most of the expanded thyroid clonotypes (frequency above 0.001), which suggests that blood repertoires may reflect thyroid immune responses. A model built on a 13 V-J signature distinguished ophthalmopathy from stable hyperthyroidism, reaching approximately 89% sensitivity and about 81% specificity in cross-validation and 80%/75% in testing. In validation, the model predicted progression to ophthalmopathy a median of about 6.8 months before onset, with roughly 70% sensitivity and roughly 73% specificity. To identify distinguishing TCR V-J signatures, a discovery cohort of 90 to 100 patients was used, comprising 40 to 45 with Graves' ophthalmopathy and 57 with stable Graves' hyperthyroidism. Prospective prediction of ophthalmopathy was tested in an independent validation cohort of 18 to 20 hyperthyroidism patients and some 17 patients who later progressed to ophthalmopathy. The roughly 99 discovery patients were divided at random into training and test sets in a 7:3 ratio. The study also compared thyroid tissue and blood T-cell repertoires from about six Graves' hyperthyroidism patients. After blood sampling, hyperthyroidism patients were treated with methimazole at a starting dose of 30 mg daily, and ophthalmopathy patients were treated with high-dose intravenous methylprednisolone. Libraries were constructed in a second round of multiplex PCR, after which size selection and purification were carried out. The libraries were sequenced on an Illumina HiSeq2000 using paired-end 100 bp reads. SOAPnuke was used to process the raw data, with reads discarded if the reads contained adapters or uncalled bases, had a mean Phred below 15, or lacked an exact constant-primer or identifier match. High-quality paired reads were merged with COPE v1.2.5, and unique nucleotide sequences were defined as clonotypes. MiTCR v1.1 was used to align the clonotypes against IMGT TRBV, TRBD and TRBJ reference segments. The analysis included only V-J combinations with a frequency above 0.0001, which together covered 99.2% of the repertoires. The TCS score was defined as F50 (clonal expansion) divided by E x V (chaos), with BLOSUM62-based TCRdist calculated between CDR3 peptides within each V-J. Welch's t-statistics and random forest reduced around 520 V-J features to about 12, which were used in a naive Bayes classifier (R e1071). Sample size was not statistically predetermined, and blinding of investigators to group allocation was not performed. TCR Vbeta CDR3 sequencing of 120 to 150 peripheral blood samples (under 45 ophthalmopathy, about 80 hyperthyroidism and approximately 17 progressor patients) is reported in the paper.

The chain is encoded by TRBV2 joined to TRBJ2-7; the D gene is possibly TRBD2, with 5 bases matching. The sequence was obtained from a man aged 18 to 30 with Graves disease. Donor details come from another sample of the same person, matched by shared clones. This specimen consisted of peripheral blood mononuclear cells (PBMCs), obtained at new diagnosis, from a patient treated with antithyroid drugs. The CDR3 sequence is CASISSLASSYGQYF. The sequence in DNA is TGTGCCAGCATCTCGAGTCTAGCCAGCTCCTACGGGCAGTACTTC.